This T cell receptor beta chain was observed in a study of T cells of healthy individuals. TCRdb itself ran the 5' RACE reads through MiXCR, one entry per CDR3 protein. The table lists about 82,000 distinct CDR3 sequences, around 5.1% of them singletons. This clonotype has at least ten counts. Per the germline V gene, CDR1 is LGHNA and CDR2 is YNFKEQ. The CDR3 totals 15 residues. V lost 0 bases and J 1 base, leaving 9 bases between the germline ends. This chain joins TRBV4-2 and TRBJ1-1; D is uncertain. The origin of this receptor is a female donor in good health. DNA of the CDR3: TGTGCCAGCAGCCAAGAGGCCACAGCGAACACTGAAGCTTTCTTT. Protein: CASSQEATANTEAFF.